The 27 T cell receptor beta chains in this list originate from one sample, sequenced in a study of blood T cell repertoires in COVID-19 (dated by TCRdb to the early 2020s). The protocol used for the library was the immunoSEQ multiplex PCR assay. In TCRdb, the immuneACCESS table is reduced to in-frame sequences with V and J assigned. These tables do not hold every clone; where another copy was compared, an unresolved V gene accounts for under half, and the others remain unexplained. The sample profile shows about 300,000 clones; nearly 90% of them were found once. The top ten constitute roughly 2.9% of the sample. The material sequenced was PBMCs or T cells enriched from blood (not recorded which). These receptors were collected from a woman aged 45-59 years who had been exposed to COVID-19.

This clone was seen once. The gene calls are TRBV6-1 and TRBJ1-5; D is perhaps TRBD1 (5 bases). The CDR3 sequence is 14 residues long. CDR1 and CDR2 (germline): MNHNS, SASEGT. With 2 bases removed from V and 4 bases from J, the gap between germline ends came to 9 bases. CDR3 in amino acids: CASSETGVNQPQHF. The CDR3 DNA sequence: TGTGCCAGCAGTGAAACAGGAGTTAATCAGCCCCAGCATTTT.

The rearrangement joins TRBV4-1 to TRBJ2-3, with 11 bases lining up with TRBD2. V shed 4 bases, J shed 0 bases, and the junction held 3 bases outside the gene matches. The CDR3 loop spans 16 amino acids. Germline CDR1 reads MGHRA; CDR2 reads YSYEKL. The CDR3 bases are TGCGCCAGCAGCCTTAGCGGGGGGGCTAGCACAGATACGCAGTATTTT. Translating gives CASSLSGGASTDTQYF.

This chain joins TRBV27 and TRBJ1-2; 12 nucleotides match TRBD1. The junction had 13 bases not matched to a gene; V was cut back by 5 bases and J by 3 bases. The CDR3 extends over 18 amino acids. Per the germline V gene, CDR1 is MNHEY and CDR2 is SMNVEV (reference sequence). CDR3 loop: CASSPRGTGGIPHYGYTF. The DNA for the CDR3 is TGTGCCAGCAGTCCTAGAGGGACAGGGGGCATCCCGCACTATGGCTACACCTTC.

Notes on this clone: At one of its ends the junction is not consistent with the germline gene, which may arise from a read error. CDR3: CAGRQGGDYGYTF. CDR3 coding DNA: TGTGCCGGCAGACAGGGGGGGGACTATGGCTACACCTTC. The rearrangement joins TRBV6-5 to TRBJ1-2, with TRBD1 identical over 9 bases. CDR1 and CDR2 from the germline V gene are MNHEY and SVGAGI. This CDR3 has 13 amino acids.

The chain combines TRBV7-6 with TRBJ1-2; D might be TRBD1 (5 bases). This CDR3 contains 16 residues. V lost 1 base and J 8 bases, leaving 20 bases between the germline ends. Germline CDR1 reads SGHVS; CDR2 reads FNYEAQ. CDR3 region: CASSLVAEGRGGGYTF. CDR3 sequence (DNA): TGTGCCAGCAGCTTAGTAGCGGAGGGGCGCGGGGGGGGCTACACCTTC.

Regarding this clone: The same CDR3 can be traced to other DNA sequences in this sample. The chain is built from TRBV28 and TRBJ1-6; D ambiguous. In germline, CDR1 is MDHEN, CDR2 SYDVKM. Trimming cost V 9 bases and J 5 bases, with 14 bases left between them. CDR3 size: 14 residues. The chain's CDR3 is CASLAASNNSPLHF. In DNA form, the CDR3 reads TGTGCCAGTCTTGCGGCCTCTAATAATTCACCCCTCCACTTT.

This chain uses TRBV28 with TRBJ1-4; D is uncertain. From germline, CDR1 is MDHEN and CDR2 SYDVKM. V shed 3 bases and J shed 6 bases, with 11 bases lying between them. The CDR3 has 14 amino acids. In DNA form, the CDR3 reads TGTGCCAGCAGTTTCGGGAGATCCGATGAAAAACTGTTTTTT. Its protein is CASSFGRSDEKLFF.

This clone was observed a handful of times. The chain recombines TRBV4-1 with TRBJ1-2, with D perhaps matching TRBD1 (5 bases). The germline gives CDR1 MGHRA, CDR2 YSYEKL. This CDR3 contains 18 residues. V gave up 1 base and J gave up 4 bases, with 22 bases separating them. The CDR3 DNA reads TGCGCCAGCAGCCAAGGTCTGGCTGTTCTCGGACAACGCTATGGCTACACCTTC. Translation: CASSQGLAVLGQRYGYTF.

As DNA, the CDR3 is TGCGCCAGCAGCTTGGAACAGAGTTATGGCTACACCTTC. This sequence encodes CASSLEQSYGYTF. This chain joins TRBV5-1 and TRBJ1-2, with no clear D. The CDR3 sequence is 13 residues long. Germline V CDR1 and CDR2: SGHRS, YFSETQ. Trimming took off 0 bases at V and 5 bases at J, with 8 bases between the two ends.

The chain couples TRBV11-2 to TRBJ2-3; perhaps TRBD2 as D (5 bases). Germline assignment: CDR1 SGHAT and CDR2 FQNNGV. This CDR3 has 14 amino acids. V was shortened by 5 bases and J by 0 bases, with 9 bases between the two germline ends. The CDR3 sequence is CASSPGLSTDTQYF. CDR3 DNA: TGTGCCAGCAGCCCAGGACTTAGCACAGATACGCAGTATTTT.

V gene TRBV6-1 combines with J gene TRBJ1-4; D may be TRBD1 (5 bases). Trimming took off 0 bases at V and 6 bases at J, with 11 bases between the two ends. CDR1 is MNHNS, CDR2 SASEGT, per germline. This CDR3 spans 15 amino acids. Here the CDR3 reads CASSEAGGGYEKLFF. CDR3 DNA sequence: TGTGCCAGCAGTGAAGCGGGGGGAGGGTATGAAAAACTGTTTTTT.

Only one count was recorded for this clone. The V call is TRBV19, the J call TRBJ2-2; a weak D match, TRBD1 (6 bases). The germline CDR1 and CDR2 sequences are LNHDA and SQIVND (reference sequence). This CDR3 is built from 14 residues. V dropped 7 bases and J dropped 5 bases, with 14 bases sitting between them. Written as DNA, the CDR3 is TGTGCCAGTAAGGTGTCAGGGGCGACCGGGGAGCTGTTTTTT. The encoded protein is CASKVSGATGELFF. Variable domain in full (rest from reference TRBV19 and TRBJ2-2): DGGITQSPKYLFRKEGQNVTLSCEQNLNHDAMYWYRQDPGQGLRLIYYSQIVNDFQKGDIAEGYSVSREKKESFPLTVTSAQKNPTAFYLCASKVSGATGELFFGEGSRLTVL.

The rearrangement uses TRBV5-6 and TRBJ2-3, with D tentatively TRBD2 (6 bases). V dropped 3 bases and J dropped 5 bases, with 13 bases sitting between them. CDR1 is SGHDT and CDR2 is YYEEEE in the germline V gene. CDR3 length equals 14 residues. The CDR3 region is CASSSPGLGDTQYF. For the CDR3, the DNA is TGTGCCAGCAGCTCCCCGGGACTGGGAGATACGCAGTATTTT.

The V call is TRBV5-1, the J call TRBJ2-1, with D possibly TRBD1 on 6 matching bases. This CDR3 contains 18 residues. In germline, CDR1 is SGHRS, CDR2 YFSETQ. V was trimmed by 0 bases and J by 0 bases, leaving 16 bases between them. The CDR3 region is CASSLARGEQSSYNEQFF. The CDR3 DNA reads TGCGCCAGCAGCTTGGCCAGGGGAGAACAGAGCTCCTACAATGAGCAGTTCTTC. The variable domain in full, completed from reference TRBV5-1 and TRBJ2-1, reads KAGVTQTPRYLIKTRGQQVTLSCSPISGHRSVSWYQQTPGQGLQFLFEYFSETQRNKGNFPGRFSGRQFSNSRSEMNVSTLELGDSALYLCASSLARGEQSSYNEQFFGPGTRLTVL.

The V and J genes are TRBV19 and TRBJ2-7, with 8 bases that match TRBD2. The V and J ends lost 3 bases and 5 bases, in that order; junction bases with no gene match: 3. Germline V lookup: CDR1 LNHDA, CDR2 SQIVND (reference sequence). CDR3 size: 13 residues. CDR3 region: CASSIREGHEQYF. The CDR3 DNA reads TGTGCCAGTAGTATTCGGGAGGGTCACGAGCAGTACTTC.

The chain links TRBV29-1 to TRBJ2-7; 8 bases align to TRBD1. Germline-derived CDR1 and CDR2 are SQVTM and ANQGSEA. The CDR3 consists of 12 residues. The V and J ends lost 4 bases and 4 bases, in that order; junction bases with no gene match: 3. The CDR3 region has the DNA TGCAGCGTTGTCCAGGGGGCGTACGAGCAGTACTTC. Translating gives CSVVQGAYEQYF.

The J gene is TRBJ1-5, the V gene TRBV2; possible D gene TRBD1, 5 bases. CDR1 and CDR2 (germline): SNHLY, FYNNEI. Trimming removed 2 bases from V and 6 bases from J, with 20 bases in between. The CDR3 sequence is 17 residues long. CDR3 in DNA: TGTGCCAGCAGTGAAAAGACCCGAACTCCAGGGCTTCAGCCCCAGCATTTT. Its translation: CASSEKTRTPGLQPQHF.

The V call is TRBV14, the J call TRBJ1-5; TRBD1 matches at 11 bases. The germline CDR1 and CDR2 sequences are SGHDN and FVKESK. This CDR3 is built from 15 residues. V lost 4 bases and J lost 6; bases outside the gene matches: 5. The DNA of the CDR3 is TGTGCCAGCAGCCCCGGACAGGGGGCAGGTCAGCCCCAGCATTTT. It encodes CASSPGQGAGQPQHF.

The chain has TRBV9 and TRBJ2-1; TRBD1 matches 9 bases. Germline V gene lookup returns CDR1 SGDLS and CDR2 YYNGEE. This CDR3 spans 15 amino acids. Unmatched junction bases numbered 9, after V lost 2 bases and J lost 9 bases. The CDR3 sequence: CASSVTGGASGEQFF. CDR3 sequence (DNA): TGTGCCAGCAGCGTTACAGGGGGCGCATCGGGTGAGCAGTTCTTC. The full variable domain, rest sourced from reference TRBV9 and TRBJ2-1, is DSGVTQTPKHLITATGQRVTLRCSPRSGDLSVYWYQQSLDQGLQFLIQYYNGEERAKGNILERFSAQQFPDLHSELNLSSLELGDSALYFCASSVTGGASGEQFFGPGTRLTVL.

The chain has TRBV9 and TRBJ2-3; 10 nucleotides align to TRBD2. With V trimmed by 4 bases and J by 2 bases, 4 bases remained unmatched. The CDR3 runs 15 residues. CDR1 is SGDLS, CDR2 YYNGEE, per germline. As DNA, the CDR3 is TGTGCCAGCAGCACCGGGACTAGCGTCACAGATACGCAGTATTTT. It translates to CASSTGTSVTDTQYF.

The chain recombines TRBV5-6 with TRBJ2-5; 10 bases map to TRBD2. This CDR3 comprises 15 residues. The germline gives CDR1 SGHDT, CDR2 YYEEEE. Trimming removed 2 bases from V and 4 bases from J; junction bases left unmatched: 5. The chain's CDR3 is CASSLVLAGIETQYF. The CDR3 DNA follows: TGTGCCAGCAGCTTAGTACTAGCGGGAATAGAGACCCAGTACTTC.

DNA for the CDR3: TGTGCCAGCAGCTTAGAAGCACCGGGGGAGCAGTTCTTC. Residues: CASSLEAPGEQFF. The chain employs TRBV11-3 and TRBJ2-1, with D perhaps matching TRBD2 (5 bases). V gave up 0 bases and J gave up 10 bases, with 10 bases separating them. Germline CDR1 reads SGHNT; CDR2 reads YENEEA. CDR3 length: 13 amino acids.

With regard to this clone: This CDR3 is also generated by other DNA sequences in the sample. V and J are TRBV2 and TRBJ2-2; 8 bases are shared with TRBD1. The CDR3 is 14 residues long. The V and J ends lost 6 bases and 1 base, in that order; junction bases with no gene match: 1. Germline assignment: CDR1 SNHLY and CDR2 FYNNEI. CDR3 sequence (DNA): TGTGCCAGCAGCGGACAGGGGAACACCGGGGAGCTGTTTTTT. It encodes CASSGQGNTGELFF.

This clone appeared once. The V gene is TRBV25-1, the J gene TRBJ2-5; perhaps TRBD2 as D (7 bases). This CDR3 contains 15 residues. Per the germline V gene, CDR1 is MGHDK and CDR2 is SYGVNS. V lost 3 bases to trimming and J lost 5 bases, with 16 bases between them. CDR3 loop: CASSELSGGRETQYF. CDR3 sequence (DNA): TGTGCCAGCAGTGAGTTATCGGGGGGCCGGGAGACCCAGTACTTC.

This chain links TRBV30 with TRBJ1-2, with 8 bases matching TRBD1. CDR3 length equals 13 residues. CDR1 and CDR2 (germline): GTSNPN, SVGIG (reference sequence). Trimming took 3 bases from V and 5 from J; bases not matched to a gene: 5. The CDR3 DNA reads as TGTGCCTGGAGCGCTACAGGGGGATATGGCTACACCTTC. Its translation: CAWSATGGYGYTF.

The chain has TRBV28 and TRBJ1-1, with unresolved D. Deletions cut 2 bases from V and 11 bases from J, with 12 bases between. This CDR3 spans 12 amino acids. From germline, CDR1 is MDHEN and CDR2 SYDVKM. In DNA, the CDR3 is TGTGCCAGCAGTTTAAAGTCCCAAGAGGCTTTCTTT. Amino acid sequence: CASSLKSQEAFF.

V is TRBV5-1 and J is TRBJ2-3, with TRBD1 matching over 9 bases. With V trimmed by 0 bases and J by 4 bases, 6 bases remained unmatched. This CDR3 region has 16 residues. Germline V gives CDR1 SGHRS, CDR2 YFSETQ. CDR3 nucleotides: TGCGCCAGCAGCTTGGCCGGGACAGGGCAAGCAGATACGCAGTATTTT. Its protein product is CASSLAGTGQADTQYF.